This T cell receptor beta chain was captured in a study of cytomegalovirus exposure and HLA in healthy donors. Study-wide findings and caveats: In an earlier analysis, about 87% or about 30%: the productive usage of most TCR beta V segments. Later on, a genetic analysis was performed. It linked a missense variant in DCLRE1C with V- and J-gene trimming of TCR beta. The authors excluded some V segments, including TRBV6-2 and TRBV6-3, as indistinguishable. Available immune exposure information was restricted to CMV serostatus only.

Vbeta (60) and Jbeta (13) primers were used in the PCR. Some clones are missing from TCRdb's copy, which holds only in-frame ones; the method was immunoSEQ multiplex PCR. Of 95,000 to 150,000 clones listed, 15% are singletons. Points on this clone: Antigen: not known.

Between the trimmed V and J ends, which lost 0 bases and 6 bases, there was a span of 12 bases. Germline V gene sequence: CDR1 SGDLS, CDR2 YYNGEE. The CDR3 runs 15 residues. The chain uses TRBV9 and TRBJ2-2; D is perhaps TRBD2 (6 bases). Source material: PBMCs. The receptor was derived from a woman aged 18-29 years in good health and CMV-seronegative. The CDR3 sequence is CASSVDGGISGELFF. CDR3 DNA: TGTGCCAGCAGCGTAGATGGCGGGATCTCCGGGGAGCTGTTTTTT.